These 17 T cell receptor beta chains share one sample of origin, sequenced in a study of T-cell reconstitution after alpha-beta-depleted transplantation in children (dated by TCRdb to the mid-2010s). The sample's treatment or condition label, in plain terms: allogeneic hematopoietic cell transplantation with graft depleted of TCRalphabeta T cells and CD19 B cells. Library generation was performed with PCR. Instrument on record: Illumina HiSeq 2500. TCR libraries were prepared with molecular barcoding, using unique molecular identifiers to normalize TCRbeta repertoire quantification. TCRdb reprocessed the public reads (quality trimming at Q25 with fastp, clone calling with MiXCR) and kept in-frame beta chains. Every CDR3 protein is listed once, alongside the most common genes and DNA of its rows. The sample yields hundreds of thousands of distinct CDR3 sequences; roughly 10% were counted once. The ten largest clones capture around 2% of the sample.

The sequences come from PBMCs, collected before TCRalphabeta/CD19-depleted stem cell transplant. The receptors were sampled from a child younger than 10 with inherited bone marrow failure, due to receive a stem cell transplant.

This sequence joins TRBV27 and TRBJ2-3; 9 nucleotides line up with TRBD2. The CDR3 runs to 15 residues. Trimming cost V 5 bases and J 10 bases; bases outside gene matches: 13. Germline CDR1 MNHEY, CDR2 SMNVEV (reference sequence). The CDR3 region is CASSLHDGGRAPQYF. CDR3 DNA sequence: TGTGCCAGCAGTCTCCACGATGGCGGGAGGGCCCCGCAGTATTTT.

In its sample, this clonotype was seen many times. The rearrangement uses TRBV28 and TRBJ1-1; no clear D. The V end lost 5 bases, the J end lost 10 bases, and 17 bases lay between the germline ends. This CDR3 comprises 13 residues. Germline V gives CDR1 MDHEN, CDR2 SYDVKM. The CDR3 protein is CASSPGMGSAAFF. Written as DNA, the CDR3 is TGTGCCAGCAGTCCGGGAATGGGGTCAGCAGCTTTCTTT.

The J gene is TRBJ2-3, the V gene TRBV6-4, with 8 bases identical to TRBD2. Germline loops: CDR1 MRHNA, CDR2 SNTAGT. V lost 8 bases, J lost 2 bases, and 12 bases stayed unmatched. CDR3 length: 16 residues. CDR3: CASLHFGAGATDTQYF. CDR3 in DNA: TGTGCCAGCCTGCATTTCGGAGCGGGAGCCACAGATACGCAGTATTTT.

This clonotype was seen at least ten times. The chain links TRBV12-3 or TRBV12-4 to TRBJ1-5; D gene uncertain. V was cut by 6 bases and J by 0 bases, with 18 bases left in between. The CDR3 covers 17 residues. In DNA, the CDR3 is TGTGCCAGCAGCCCAACCTCAGGACTCTCTAGCAATCAGCCCCAGCATTTT. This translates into CASSPTSGLSSNQPQHF.

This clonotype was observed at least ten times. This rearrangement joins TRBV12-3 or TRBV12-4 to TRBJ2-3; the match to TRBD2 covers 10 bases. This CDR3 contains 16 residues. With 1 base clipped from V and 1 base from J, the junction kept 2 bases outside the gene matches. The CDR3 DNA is TGTGCCAGCAGTTTAGAAGCGGGAGGGGGCACAGATACGCAGTATTTT. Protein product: CASSLEAGGGTDTQYF.

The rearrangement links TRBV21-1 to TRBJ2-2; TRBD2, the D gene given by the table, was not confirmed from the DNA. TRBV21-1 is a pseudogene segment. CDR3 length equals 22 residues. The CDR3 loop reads CASSRARGPRTTSGSTTGELFF. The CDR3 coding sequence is TGTGCCAGCAGCAGGGCCAGGGGGCCCAGAACGACTAGCGGGAGTACCACCGGGGAGCTGTTTTTT.

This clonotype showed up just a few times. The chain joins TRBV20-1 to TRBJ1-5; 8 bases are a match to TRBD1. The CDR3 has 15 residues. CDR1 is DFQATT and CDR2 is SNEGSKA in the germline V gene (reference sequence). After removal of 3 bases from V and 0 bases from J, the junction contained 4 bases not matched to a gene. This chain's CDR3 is CSASRTGNSNQPQHF. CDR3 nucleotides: TGCAGTGCTAGTAGGACAGGGAATAGCAATCAGCCCCAGCATTTT.

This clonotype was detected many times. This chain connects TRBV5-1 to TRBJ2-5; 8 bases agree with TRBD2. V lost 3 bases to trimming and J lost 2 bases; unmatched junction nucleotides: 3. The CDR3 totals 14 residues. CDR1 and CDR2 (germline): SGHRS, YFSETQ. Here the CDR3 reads CASSSGGVQETQYF. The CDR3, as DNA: TGCGCCAGCAGCTCGGGAGGGGTTCAAGAGACCCAGTACTTC.

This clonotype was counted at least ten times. The CDR3 reads CASSRGLYNEQFF. The CDR3 DNA reads TGCGCCAGCAGCCGGGGGCTTTACAATGAGCAGTTCTTC. The chain has TRBV4-1 and TRBJ2-1; D is possibly TRBD1 (6 bases). Trimming took 4 bases from V and 4 from J, leaving 8 bases between them. Germline V gives CDR1 MGHRA, CDR2 YSYEKL. This CDR3 contains 13 residues.

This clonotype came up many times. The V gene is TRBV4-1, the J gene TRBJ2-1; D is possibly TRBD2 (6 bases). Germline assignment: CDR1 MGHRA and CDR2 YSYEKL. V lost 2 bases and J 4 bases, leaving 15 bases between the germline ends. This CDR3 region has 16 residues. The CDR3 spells CASSQRTTFNYNEQFF. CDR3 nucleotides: TGCGCCAGCAGCCAAAGGACTACCTTTAATTACAATGAGCAGTTCTTC.

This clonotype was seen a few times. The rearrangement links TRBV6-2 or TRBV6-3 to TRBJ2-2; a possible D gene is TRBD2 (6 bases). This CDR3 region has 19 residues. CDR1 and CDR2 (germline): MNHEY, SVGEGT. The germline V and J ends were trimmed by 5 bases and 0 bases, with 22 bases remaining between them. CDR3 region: CASSPGDQYGRPNTGELFF. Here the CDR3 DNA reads TGTGCCAGCAGTCCCGGGGACCAGTACGGGAGACCGAACACCGGGGAGCTGTTTTTT.

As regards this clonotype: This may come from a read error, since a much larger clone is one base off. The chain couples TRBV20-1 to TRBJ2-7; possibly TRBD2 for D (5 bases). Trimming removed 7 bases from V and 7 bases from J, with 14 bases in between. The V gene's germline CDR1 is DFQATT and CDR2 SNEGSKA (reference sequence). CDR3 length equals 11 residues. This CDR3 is CSGSARNEQYF. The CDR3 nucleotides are TGCAGTGGTAGCGCGAGAAATGAGCAGTACTTC.

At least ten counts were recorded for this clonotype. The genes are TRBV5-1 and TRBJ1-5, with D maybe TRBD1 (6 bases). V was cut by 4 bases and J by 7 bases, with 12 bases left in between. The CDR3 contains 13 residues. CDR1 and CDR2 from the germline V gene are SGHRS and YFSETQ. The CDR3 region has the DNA TGCGCCAGCAGCACTATAGGGGGGCAGCCCCAGCATTTT. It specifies CASSTIGGQPQHF.

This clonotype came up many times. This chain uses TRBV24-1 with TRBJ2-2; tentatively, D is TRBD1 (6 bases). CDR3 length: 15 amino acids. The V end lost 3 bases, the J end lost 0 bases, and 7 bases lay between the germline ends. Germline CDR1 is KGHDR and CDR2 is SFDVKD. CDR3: CATSDGTTNTGELFF. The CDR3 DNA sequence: TGTGCCACCAGTGATGGGACAACGAACACCGGGGAGCTGTTTTTT.

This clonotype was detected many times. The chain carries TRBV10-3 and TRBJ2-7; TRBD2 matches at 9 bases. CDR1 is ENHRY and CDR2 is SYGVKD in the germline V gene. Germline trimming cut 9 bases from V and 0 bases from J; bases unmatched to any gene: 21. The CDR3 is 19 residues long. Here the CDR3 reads CAISAPRMASGMGSYEQYF. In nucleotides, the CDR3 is TGTGCCATAAGCGCTCCCCGGATGGCTAGCGGGATGGGCTCCTACGAGCAGTACTTC.

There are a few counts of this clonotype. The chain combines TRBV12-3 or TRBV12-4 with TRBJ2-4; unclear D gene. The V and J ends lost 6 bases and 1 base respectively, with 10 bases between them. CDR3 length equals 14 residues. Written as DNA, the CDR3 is TGTGCCAGCAGCGACGACACCGCCAAAAACATTCAGTACTTC. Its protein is CASSDDTAKNIQYF.

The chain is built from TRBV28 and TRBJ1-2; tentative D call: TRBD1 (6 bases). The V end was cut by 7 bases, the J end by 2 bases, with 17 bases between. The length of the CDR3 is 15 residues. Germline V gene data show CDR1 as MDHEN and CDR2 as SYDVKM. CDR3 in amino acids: CASTLYRVSNYGYTF. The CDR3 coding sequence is TGTGCCAGCACCCTTTACAGGGTTTCGAACTATGGCTACACCTTC.